This entry features one TCR beta chain sequence. Its antigen is as yet unknown. This entry belongs to a study of cytomegalovirus exposure and HLA in healthy donors. Overall study results and limits: Later on, an analysis tied 15,000 to 20,000 TCR beta sequences to HLA alleles at 0.05 false discovery rate.

The ends lost 7 bases at V and 3 bases at J; junction bases unmatched: 8. This CDR3 spans 16 amino acids. CDR1 is MDHEN and CDR2 is SYDVKM in the germline V gene. Vbeta (60) and Jbeta (13) primers were used in the PCR. Per the original methods: Tens of millions of unique TCR beta chains, some 10 million of them shared, were counted by a later analysis. Libraries were prepared by immunoSEQ multiplex PCR; TCRdb keeps only in-frame clonotypes and omits some of them. The V and J calls and the clone size are those of that table, but D and trimming were determined from the DNA. In the table there are some 140,000 clones, approximately 80% of which are singletons.

This clonotype originated in a man under 40 in good health and CMV-seronegative. The chain has TRBV28 and TRBJ2-1; 11 positions agree with TRBD2. The sequenced material came from PBMCs. The CDR3 nucleotides read TGTGCCAGCAACATAGCGGGAGGGCCCGTCTACAATGAGCAGTTCTTC. Amino acids: CASNIAGGPVYNEQFF.